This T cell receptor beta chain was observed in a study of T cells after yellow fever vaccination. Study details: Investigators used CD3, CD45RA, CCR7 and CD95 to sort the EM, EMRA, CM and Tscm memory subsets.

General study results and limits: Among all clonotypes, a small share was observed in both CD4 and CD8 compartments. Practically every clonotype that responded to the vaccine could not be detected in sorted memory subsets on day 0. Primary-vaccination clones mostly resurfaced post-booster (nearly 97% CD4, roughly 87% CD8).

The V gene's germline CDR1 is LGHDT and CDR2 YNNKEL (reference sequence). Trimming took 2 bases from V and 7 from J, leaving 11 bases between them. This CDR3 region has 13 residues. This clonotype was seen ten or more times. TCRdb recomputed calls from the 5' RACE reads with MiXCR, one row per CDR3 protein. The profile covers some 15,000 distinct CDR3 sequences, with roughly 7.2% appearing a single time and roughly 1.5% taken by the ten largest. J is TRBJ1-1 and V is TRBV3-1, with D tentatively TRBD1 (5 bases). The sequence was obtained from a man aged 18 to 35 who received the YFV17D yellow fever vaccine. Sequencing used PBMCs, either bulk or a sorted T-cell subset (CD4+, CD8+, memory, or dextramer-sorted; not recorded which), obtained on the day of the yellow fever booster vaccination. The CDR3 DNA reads TGTGCCAGCAGCCAACGTGCCGGGGGTGAAGCTTTCTTT. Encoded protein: CASSQRAGGEAFF.